The 12 T cell receptor beta chains presented below share a single source sample, sequenced in a study of T cell responses to AZD1222 COVID-19 vaccine. Method: immunoSEQ multiplex PCR; TCRdb's copy keeps in-frame clones and lacks some. The profile shows over 100,000 clones, approximately 90% of them singletons. The sequenced sample was peripheral blood, obtained on day 0 of AZD1222 vaccination. The receptor set was obtained from an adult in good health.

The CDR3 reads CASSSVAGVRTDTQYF. The CDR3 region has the DNA TGTGCCAGCAGTTCGGTAGCGGGGGTCAGGACAGATACGCAGTATTTT. The chain joins TRBV28 to TRBJ2-3, with 9 bases lining up with TRBD2. Germline V gene data show CDR1 as MDHEN and CDR2 as SYDVKM. V was pared by 4 bases and J by 3 bases, with 8 bases of the junction left unmatched. The CDR3 loop spans 16 amino acids.

V gene TRBV27 combines with J gene TRBJ1-5, with D hard to call. Trimming stripped 10 bases from V and 4 bases from J, with 14 bases between. The germline V gene encodes CDR1 MNHEY and CDR2 SMNVEV (reference sequence). The CDR3 totals 13 residues. The CDR3 loop reads CATSATRNQPQHF. The CDR3, as DNA: TGTGCCACCAGCGCGACAAGAAATCAGCCCCAGCATTTT.

V is TRBV7-9 and J is TRBJ1-1; 8 bases match TRBD1. Germline V gene sequence: CDR1 SEHNR, CDR2 FQNEAQ (reference sequence). Trimming at V came to 1 base and at J to 10 bases, leaving 8 bases not matched to a gene. This CDR3 is 14 amino acids long. As DNA, the CDR3 is TGTGCCAGCAGCTTAGGGACAGGGACCCCAGGAGCTTTCTTT. Translation gives CASSLGTGTPGAFF.

The chain recombines TRBV7-9 with TRBJ1-2; 7 bases match TRBD1. V shed 1 base, J shed 3 bases, and the junction held 5 bases outside the gene matches. This CDR3 is built from 15 residues. Per germline, CDR1 SEHNR and CDR2 FQNEAQ (reference sequence). The CDR3 region is CASSLEEQGYYGYTF. The CDR3 DNA reads as TGTGCCAGCAGCTTAGAGGAACAGGGGTACTATGGCTACACCTTC.

The chain has TRBV28 and TRBJ1-3; 9 bases are a match to TRBD1. Germline V gives CDR1 MDHEN, CDR2 SYDVKM. The V segment lost 7 bases and the J segment 3 bases; nucleotides outside the gene matches: 4. The CDR3 length is 14 residues. The CDR3 DNA reads TGTGCCAGCACCGAGACAGGGGGTGGAAACACCATATATTTT. Translating it yields CASTETGGGNTIYF.

This rearrangement joins TRBV3-1 (or the pseudogene TRBV3-2) to TRBJ2-7; TRBD1 matches 8 bases. This CDR3 is built from 14 residues. Germline lookup yields CDR1 LGHDT and CDR2 YNNKEL (reference sequence). Germline trimming cut 2 bases from V and 7 bases from J; bases unmatched to any gene: 7. The CDR3 is CASSQMTGAWEQYF. Here the CDR3 DNA reads TGTGCCAGCAGCCAAATGACAGGGGCGTGGGAGCAGTACTTC.

The chain couples TRBV28 to TRBJ2-2; no clear D. Trimming shortened V by 10 bases and J by 0 bases, and 18 bases separated the two germline ends. The CDR3 length is 16 residues. Germline V gene data show CDR1 as MDHEN and CDR2 as SYDVKM. The CDR3 is CATSRAPKANTGELFF. Here the CDR3 DNA reads TGTGCCACTTCCCGGGCCCCAAAAGCGAACACCGGGGAGCTGTTTTTT.

The chain employs TRBV30 and TRBJ2-3; D tentatively fits TRBD1 or TRBD2 (5 bases each). This CDR3 region has 12 residues. Germline V gene sequence: CDR1 GTSNPN, CDR2 SVGIG (reference sequence). In DNA form, the CDR3 reads TGTGCACAATCCGGAGGACACTCATGGCAGTATTTT. Translated, it gives CAQSGGHSWQYF. Using reference TRBV30 and TRBJ2-3 for the parts outside the CDR3, the full variable domain is SQTIHQWPATLVQPVGSPLSLECTVEGTSNPNLYWYRQAAGRGLQLLFYSVGIGQISSEVPQNLSASRPQDRQFILSSKKLLLSDSGFYLCAQSGGHSWQYFGPGTRLTVL.

This rearrangement joins TRBV29-1 to TRBJ1-1, with unresolved D. The CDR3 is 14 residues long. The germline V gene has CDR1 SQVTM and CDR2 ANQGSEA. Trimming shortened V by 5 bases and J by 3 bases, and 16 bases separated the two germline ends. CDR3 in amino acids: CSVLVQSRDTEAFF. The CDR3 nucleotides read TGCAGCGTTCTTGTCCAATCGCGGGACACTGAAGCTTTCTTT. Variable domain in full (rest from reference TRBV29-1 and TRBJ1-1): SAVISQKPSRDICQRGTSLTIQCQVDSQVTMMFWYRQQPGQSLTLIATANQGSEATYESGFVIDKFPISRPNLTFSTLTVSNMSPEDSSIYLCSVLVQSRDTEAFFGQGTRLTVV.

The chain employs TRBV24-1 and TRBJ1-1; D gene unclear. Germline CDR1 reads KGHDR; CDR2 reads SFDVKD. The germline V and J ends were trimmed by 0 bases and 7 bases, with 20 bases remaining between them. The CDR3 extends over 17 amino acids. The CDR3 spells CATSDLRSDLVGGEAFF. The CDR3 nucleotides read TGTGCCACCAGTGATTTGAGGAGCGACTTGGTTGGAGGTGAAGCTTTCTTT.

This clone was counted a few times. CDR3 residues: CASSISGSLYEQYF. For the CDR3, the DNA is TGTGCCAGTAGTATATCGGGTTCCCTATACGAGCAGTACTTC. The rearrangement uses TRBV19 and TRBJ2-7; D remains unclear. This CDR3 contains 14 residues. Germline values: CDR1 LNHDA, CDR2 SQIVND (reference sequence). Trimming shortened V by 2 bases and J by 4 bases, and 12 bases separated the two germline ends.

CDR3 in DNA: TGTGCCAGCAGTTACGGAGGGTCAGGAGCATACGAGCAGTACTTC. This codes for CASSYGGSGAYEQYF. The chain couples TRBV6-5 to TRBJ2-7; a possible D gene is TRBD2 (6 bases). Germline CDR1 and CDR2: MNHEY and SVGAGI. V was clipped by 2 bases and J by 4 bases, with 15 bases between them. CDR3 size: 15 residues.